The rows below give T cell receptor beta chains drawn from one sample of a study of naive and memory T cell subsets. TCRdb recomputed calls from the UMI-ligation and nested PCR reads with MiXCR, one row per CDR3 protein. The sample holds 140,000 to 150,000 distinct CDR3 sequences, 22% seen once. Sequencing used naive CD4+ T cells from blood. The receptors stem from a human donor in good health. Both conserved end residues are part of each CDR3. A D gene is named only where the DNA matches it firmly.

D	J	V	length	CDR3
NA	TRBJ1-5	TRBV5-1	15	CASSLLGQSNQPQHF
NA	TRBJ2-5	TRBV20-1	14	CSARVPGSQETQYF
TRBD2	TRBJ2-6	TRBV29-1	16	CSARGGSASGANVLTF
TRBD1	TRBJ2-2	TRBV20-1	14	CSASYRGPTGELFF
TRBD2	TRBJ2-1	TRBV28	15	CASSGAGGPTNEQFF
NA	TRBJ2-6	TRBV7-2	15	CASSFTGPGANVLTF
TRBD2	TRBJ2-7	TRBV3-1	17	CASSQDYGTSGSGEQYF
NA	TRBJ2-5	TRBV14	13	CASSQDLWRTQYF
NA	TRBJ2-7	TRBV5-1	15	CASSLASGLTYEQYF
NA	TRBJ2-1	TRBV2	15	CASSEVLAGNNEQFF
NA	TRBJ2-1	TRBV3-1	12	CASSHLGLEQFF
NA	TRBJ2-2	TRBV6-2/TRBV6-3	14	CASSYERITGELFF
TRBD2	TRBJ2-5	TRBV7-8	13	CASFPSGLETQYF
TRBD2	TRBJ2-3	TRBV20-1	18	CSARDRGTSGIGRDTQYF
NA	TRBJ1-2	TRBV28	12	CASSLYRDGYTF